The TCR beta chain under discussion was sequenced for a study of OX40 agonist ivuxolimab in advanced cancers. This CDR3 contains 15 residues. From germline, CDR1 is LGHNA and CDR2 YSLEER. Unmatched junction bases numbered 4, after V lost 3 bases and J lost 2 bases. TCRdb keeps only in-frame clones here, not all; method: immunoSEQ multiplex PCR. The sample shows roughly 48,000 clones, approximately 86% of them seen only once. The TCR originated in an adult with an advanced solid tumor such as melanoma, head and neck, liver or kidney cancer. The sample was CD4+ or CD8+ T cells sorted from blood, taken in a trial of the OX40 agonist ivuxolimab. V is TRBV4-3 and J is TRBJ2-1; TRBD2 matches 7 bases. The chain's CDR3 is CASSHVGGAYNEQFF. The CDR3 nucleotides read TGCGCCAGCAGCCACGTGGGGGGGGCCTACAATGAGCAGTTCTTC.